This is a list of T cell receptor beta chains from one sample in a study of shared clonotypes between healthy human individuals. TCRdb's copy holds only in-frame clones and misses some; the assay was immunoSEQ multiplex PCR. The table shows around 1.4 million clones, with approximately 98.5% occurring only once. The sample comprised naive CD4+ T cells sorted from blood. The receptor source for this set is a man aged 25-45 years in good health. Both conserved end residues are part of each CDR3. A D gene is named only where the DNA matches it firmly. A row's size may be missing; if present it is once, few, many or a size class.

CDR3 length	clone size	J gene	D gene	V gene	CDR3 DNA	CDR3 protein
14	.	TRBJ2-3	.	TRBV9	TGTGCCAGCAGCGTTTCTCTGTACACAGATACGCAGTATTTT	CASSVSLYTDTQYF
15	.	TRBJ2-7	.	TRBV28	TGTGCCAGCAGTTTACGGCAGGGAAGGGCCTACGAGCAGTACTTC	CASSLRQGRAYEQYF
16	.	TRBJ2-1	TRBD2	TRBV18	TGTGCCAGCTCACCACATACCCTAGCGGGGCCCAATGAGCAGTTCTTC	CASSPHTLAGPNEQFF
12	.	TRBJ1-5	.	TRBV18	TGTGCCAGCTCACCCTCGAATCAGCCCCAGCATTTT	CASSPSNQPQHF
12	.	TRBJ2-5	TRBD1	TRBV5-1	TGCGCCAGCGGGACAGACCAAGAGACCCAGTACTTC	CASGTDQETQYF
13	once	TRBJ2-7	.	TRBV19	TGTGCCAGTAGTATACAACACCCATACGAGCAGTACTTC	CASSIQHPYEQYF
14	.	TRBJ2-5	TRBD1	TRBV10-3	TGTGCCATCAGTGGACAGGGGAGTAGAGAGACCCAGTACTTC	CAISGQGSRETQYF
16	.	TRBJ2-7	TRBD1	TRBV5-1	TGCGCCAGCAGCTTTACGGGACAGCCGGGGAGCTACGAGCAGTACTTC	CASSFTGQPGSYEQYF
11	.	TRBJ1-1	.	TRBV29-1	TGCAGCGTTGCAGGTCGCACTGAAGCTTTCTTT	CSVAGRTEAFF
15	.	TRBJ2-7	.	TRBV28	TGTGCCAGCAGTTTAAGTTTAGGGGGAGGGAACGAGCAGTACTTC	CASSLSLGGGNEQYF
13	.	TRBJ1-1	.	TRBV29-1	TGCAGCGTGCAGATAGGGGCTCTGGGTGAAGCTTTCTTT	CSVQIGALGEAFF
15	.	TRBJ2-7	.	TRBV7-6	TGTGCCAGCAGCTTAGCAGACTCCGGTGCCTACGAGCAGTACTTC	CASSLADSGAYEQYF
13	.	TRBJ2-7	.	TRBV28	TGTGCCAGCAGTTTAGGAAGGGCGGGAGAGCAGTACTTC	CASSLGRAGEQYF
14	.	TRBJ2-7	.	TRBV7-8	TGTGCCAGCAGCTCCCTCACTCTCTCCTACGAGCAGTACTTC	CASSSLTLSYEQYF
16	.	TRBJ2-3	.	TRBV11-2	TGTGCCAGCAGCTTAGCCCCCATACCCGGGACAGATACGCAGTATTTT	CASSLAPIPGTDTQYF
16	.	TRBJ2-3	TRBD2	TRBV9	TGTGCCAGCAGCGTAAATAGCGGGAGGAGGGCAGATACGCAGTATTTT	CASSVNSGRRADTQYF
13	once	TRBJ2-5	.	TRBV25-1	TGTGCCAGCAGAGAGACAGGTTTGGAGACCCAGTACTTC	CASRETGLETQYF
14	.	TRBJ2-1	TRBD2	TRBV10-2	TGCGCCAGTACCGTACTAGCGGGGTACAATGAGCAGTTCTTC	CASTVLAGYNEQFF
18	.	TRBJ1-5	.	TRBV15	TGTGCCACCAGCTTAGGTCCTACGGCAGGGGTTAGCAATCAGCCCCAGCATTTT	CATSLGPTAGVSNQPQHF
13	.	TRBJ2-1	.	TRBV5-1	TGCGCCAGCAGCAAGGACGGGGTGGATGAGCAGTTCTTC	CASSKDGVDEQFF
16	once	TRBJ2-1	.	TRBV9	TGTGCCAGCAGCCCCGCCGCCAGGGAGAGGTTTAATGAGCAGTTCTTC	CASSPAARERFNEQFF
14	.	TRBJ2-7	.	TRBV15	TGTGCCACCAGCAGAGCGGGAAAGGGCTACGAGCAGTACTTC	CATSRAGKGYEQYF
15	.	TRBJ1-5	.	TRBV5-1	TGCGCCAGCAGCTTGGAGCCAGACCACAATCAGCCCCAGCATTTT	CASSLEPDHNQPQHF
13	.	TRBJ2-3	.	TRBV6-5	TGTGCCAGCACGCTCCCTGTCGCAGATACGCAGTATTTT	CASTLPVADTQYF
14	once	TRBJ1-5	.	TRBV11-2	TGTGCCAGCAGCTTATACGGTATAGATCAGCCCCAGCATTTT	CASSLYGIDQPQHF
15	.	TRBJ2-2	TRBD2	TRBV15	TGTGCCACCAGCAGAGTGGCTAGCGGCACCGGGGAGCTGTTTTTT	CATSRVASGTGELFF
15	.	TRBJ2-2	.	TRBV19	TGTGCCAGTAGTGACGGGGCGCGGATCACCGGGGAGCTGTTTTTT	CASSDGARITGELFF
21	.	TRBJ2-1	TRBD1	TRBV12-5	TGTGCTAGTGGTCCCTCCCCCGGGACAGGGGGTTTGCGGGAGCGGTACAATGAGCAGTTCTTC	CASGPSPGTGGLRERYNEQFF
15	.	TRBJ2-1	.	TRBV5-8	TGTGCCAGCAGCTCCGGGAGTTTCTCCTACAATGAGCAGTTCTTC	CASSSGSFSYNEQFF
14	.	TRBJ1-1	.	TRBV28	TGTGCCAGCAGTTGGGGGCAGGGGAACACTGAAGCTTTCTTT	CASSWGQGNTEAFF